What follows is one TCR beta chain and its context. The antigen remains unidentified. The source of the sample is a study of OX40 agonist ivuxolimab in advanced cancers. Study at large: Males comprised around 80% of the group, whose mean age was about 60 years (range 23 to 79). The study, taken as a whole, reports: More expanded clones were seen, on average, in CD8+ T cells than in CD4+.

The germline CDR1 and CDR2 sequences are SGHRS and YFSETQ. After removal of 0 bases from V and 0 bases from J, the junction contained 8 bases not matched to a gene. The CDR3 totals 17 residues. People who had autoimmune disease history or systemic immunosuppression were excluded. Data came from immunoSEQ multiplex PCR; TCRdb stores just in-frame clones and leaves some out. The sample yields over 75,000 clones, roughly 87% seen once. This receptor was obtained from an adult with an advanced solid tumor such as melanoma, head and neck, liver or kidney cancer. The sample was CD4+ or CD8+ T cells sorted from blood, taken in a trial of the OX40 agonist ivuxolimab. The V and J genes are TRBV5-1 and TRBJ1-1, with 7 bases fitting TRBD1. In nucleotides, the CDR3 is TGCGCCAGCAGCTTGGGATGGACAGGTCGGATGAACACTGAAGCTTTCTTT. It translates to CASSLGWTGRMNTEAFF.